The 25 T cell receptor beta chains in this list originate from one sample, sequenced in a study of early T cells in non-severe SARS-CoV-2 infection. TCRdb independently ran MiXCR on the 5' RACE reads; one entry per CDR3 protein. The table includes around 67,000 distinct CDR3 sequences, approximately 12% detected once. The sequenced sample was whole blood. These receptors all come from an adult who was a healthcare worker with PCR-confirmed SARS-CoV-2 infection or an uninfected control (not recorded which).

This clonotype was seen at least ten times. This chain uses TRBV5-6 with TRBJ2-6; TRBD2 is a possible D gene (5 bases). This CDR3 region has 16 residues. V lost 0 bases and J lost 2, with 9 bases in between. The germline gives CDR1 SGHDT, CDR2 YYEEEE. In nucleotides, the CDR3 is TGTGCCAGCAGCTTGGTGGCTAGCCCTGGGGCCAACGTCCTGACTTTC. Protein sequence: CASSLVASPGANVLTF.

This clonotype was observed many times. The J gene is TRBJ1-5, the V gene TRBV27; no clear D gene. The CDR3 extends over 13 amino acids. Per germline, CDR1 MNHEY and CDR2 SMNVEV (reference sequence). V lost 4 bases and J 1 base, leaving 5 bases between the germline ends. CDR3 sequence: CASSYGSNQPQHF. In DNA form, the CDR3 reads TGTGCCAGCAGTTATGGGAGCAATCAGCCCCAGCATTTT.

In its sample, this clonotype was seen many times. This sequence joins TRBV11-2 and TRBJ2-5; D is unclear. Trimming took 4 bases from V and 5 from J, leaving 8 bases between them. Germline loops: CDR1 SGHAT, CDR2 FQNNGV. CDR3 length: 12 amino acids. The CDR3 nucleotides read TGTGCCAGCAGCTCGTCGAGGGAGACCCAGTACTTC. Residues: CASSSSRETQYF.

At least ten counts were recorded for this clonotype. The rearrangement joins TRBV6-2 or TRBV6-3 to TRBJ1-1, with D perhaps matching TRBD1 (5 bases). This CDR3 region has 13 residues. Trimming left V 5 bases short and J 1 base short, with 8 bases between. The germline CDR1 and CDR2 sequences are MNHEY and SVGEGT. This chain's CDR3 is CASSLQENTEAFF. CDR3 nucleotides: TGTGCCAGCAGTCTACAGGAGAACACTGAAGCTTTCTTT.

This clonotype was detected many times. J is TRBJ1-3 and V is TRBV3-1; TRBD1 is a possible D gene (5 bases). CDR1 is LGHDT and CDR2 is YNNKEL in the germline V gene (reference sequence). V was trimmed by 0 bases and J by 2 bases, leaving 14 bases between them. This CDR3 is built from 17 residues. The CDR3 protein is CASSQEFRGAAGNTIYF. The DNA for the CDR3 is TGTGCCAGCAGCCAAGAATTTAGAGGGGCTGCTGGAAACACCATATATTTT.

This chain joins TRBV29-1 and TRBJ2-7, with 7 positions matching TRBD2. There are 14 residues in the CDR3. Germline V lookup: CDR1 SQVTM, CDR2 ANQGSEA. V lost 5 bases to trimming and J lost 7 bases; unmatched junction nucleotides: 14. CDR3 residues: CSVRTNRGVYEQYF. DNA for the CDR3: TGCAGCGTTCGAACAAACCGGGGGGTCTATGAGCAGTACTTC.

This clonotype was picked up many times. The chain joins TRBV10-1 to TRBJ1-1; D call uncertain. The CDR3 consists of 13 residues. The V gene's germline CDR1 is WNHNN and CDR2 SYGVQD (reference sequence). The V end was cut by 8 bases, the J end by 7 bases, with 17 bases between. CDR3 sequence: CASGGNETYEAFF. As DNA, the CDR3 is TGCGCCAGCGGCGGAAACGAGACTTATGAAGCTTTCTTT.

This clonotype was detected ten times or more. V usage is TRBV7-9 and J usage is TRBJ1-4; D ambiguous. This CDR3 has 14 residues. V was shortened by 5 bases and J by 5 bases, with 12 bases between the two germline ends. Germline V gives CDR1 SEHNR, CDR2 FQNEAQ (reference sequence). Here the CDR3 reads CASSPKGGNEKLFF. CDR3 sequence (DNA): TGTGCCAGCAGCCCCAAGGGCGGGAATGAAAAACTGTTTTTT. Full variable domain (missing parts from reference TRBV7-9 and TRBJ1-4): DTGVSQNPRHKITKRGQNVTFRCDPISEHNRLYWYRQTLGQGPEFLTYFQNEAQLEKSRLLSDRFSAERPKGSFSTLEIQRTEQGDSAMYLCASSPKGGNEKLFFGSGTQLSVL.

This clonotype was observed many times. The chain has TRBV28 and TRBJ2-1; TRBD2 aligns across 7 bases. The length of the CDR3 is 14 residues. V lost 6 bases, J lost 9 bases, and 11 bases stayed unmatched. The germline CDR1 and CDR2 sequences are MDHEN and SYDVKM. The CDR3 DNA sequence: TGTGCCAGCAGGAAAAGGACTAGTACTGGTGAGCAGTTCTTC. This translates into CASRKRTSTGEQFF. The entire variable domain, with the rest obtained from reference TRBV28 and TRBJ2-1, is as follows: DVKVTQSSRYLVKRTGEKVFLECVQDMDHENMFWYRQDPGLGLRLIYFSYDVKMKEKGDIPEGYSVSREKKERFSLILESASTNQTSMYLCASRKRTSTGEQFFGPGTRLTVL.

The table lists this clonotype with many counts. The genes are TRBV10-2 and TRBJ1-1; D is ambiguous. The CDR3 extends over 15 amino acids. Per germline, CDR1 WSHSY and CDR2 SAAADI. With 8 bases removed from V and 0 bases from J, the gap between germline ends came to 16 bases. CDR3 protein: CASRSGPAMNTEAFF. The CDR3 DNA reads TGCGCCAGCCGCTCGGGTCCAGCCATGAACACTGAAGCTTTCTTT.

This clonotype was detected many times. CDR3 sequence: CASGRTGQGLGTEAFF. Here the CDR3 DNA reads TGTGCTAGTGGCCGGACGGGACAGGGGTTAGGGACTGAAGCTTTCTTT. This chain joins TRBV12-5 and TRBJ1-1; 10 bases map to TRBD1. The CDR3 is made up of 16 amino acids. V was pared by 6 bases and J by 5 bases, with 12 bases of the junction left unmatched. CDR1 and CDR2 (germline): LGHNT, FRNRAP. The full variable domain, rest sourced from reference TRBV12-5 and TRBJ1-1, is DARVTQTPRHKVTEMGQEVTMRCQPILGHNTVFWYRQTMMQGLELLAYFRNRAPLDDSGMPKDRFSAEMPDATLATLKIQPSEPRDSAVYFCASGRTGQGLGTEAFFGQGTRLTVV.

J is TRBJ1-1 and V is TRBV7-2; D might be TRBD1 (6 bases). Germline assignment: CDR1 SGHTA and CDR2 FQGNSA. With 6 bases removed from V and 4 bases from J, the gap between germline ends came to 18 bases. CDR3 size: 15 residues. The CDR3 region has the DNA TGTGCCAGCAGACCTGGGGGGGCCGGGAGCACTGAAGCTTTCTTT. It is translated as CASRPGGAGSTEAFF. Full variable domain (rest looked up from reference TRBV7-2 and TRBJ1-1): GAGVSQSPSNKVTEKGKDVELRCDPISGHTALYWYRQSLGQGLEFLIYFQGNSAPDKSGLPSDRFSAERTGGSVSTLTIQRTQQEDSAVYLCASRPGGAGSTEAFFGQGTRLTVV.

In its sample, this clonotype was seen many times. This sequence joins TRBV7-9 and TRBJ2-1; D is possibly TRBD1 (5 bases). Trimming took 5 bases from V and 0 from J, leaving 20 bases between them. Germline CDR1 reads SEHNR; CDR2 reads FQNEAQ (reference sequence). The CDR3 is made up of 18 amino acids. CDR3 in amino acids: CASSGTLGQPFSYNEQFF. The DNA of the CDR3 is TGTGCCAGCAGCGGAACCCTTGGACAACCCTTCTCCTACAATGAGCAGTTCTTC.

This clonotype has a count of ten or more. The V call is TRBV7-2, the J call TRBJ1-2; D is possibly TRBD1 (5 bases). The CDR3 spans 14 residues. Trimming removed 2 bases from V and 6 bases from J, with 13 bases in between. Looked up from germline, CDR1 is SGHTA and CDR2 is FQGNSA. In DNA form, the CDR3 reads TGTGCCAGCAGCTTATTTTACGGGGACGATGGCTACACCTTC. Its protein product is CASSLFYGDDGYTF. The complete variable domain, with remaining parts taken from reference TRBV7-2 and TRBJ1-2, reads GAGVSQSPSNKVTEKGKDVELRCDPISGHTALYWYRQSLGQGLEFLIYFQGNSAPDKSGLPSDRFSAERTGGSVSTLTIQRTQQEDSAVYLCASSLFYGDDGYTFGSGTRLTVV.

The rearrangement joins TRBV29-1 to TRBJ2-2; D is ambiguous. Trimming shortened V by 5 bases and J by 3 bases, and 4 bases separated the two germline ends. Per germline, CDR1 SQVTM and CDR2 ANQGSEA. This CDR3 has 11 amino acids. DNA of the CDR3: TGCAGCGTTTGGGACACCGGGGAGCTGTTTTTT. Translated: CSVWDTGELFF.

This clonotype was seen only a few times. The rearrangement uses TRBV12-3 or TRBV12-4 and TRBJ2-2; D perhaps matches TRBD2 (6 bases). V shed 2 bases and J shed 5 bases, with 12 bases lying between them. The CDR3 is 15 amino acids. The CDR3 loop is CASSLRRDRTGELFF. The CDR3 nucleotides read TGTGCCAGCAGTTTAAGGAGGGATAGGACCGGGGAGCTGTTTTTT.

This clonotype was observed at least ten times. The rearrangement joins TRBV3-1 to TRBJ2-1, with 9 bases fitting TRBD2. The germline V gene encodes CDR1 LGHDT and CDR2 YNNKEL (reference sequence). This CDR3 has 16 residues. The V and J ends lost 1 base and 2 bases, in that order; junction bases with no gene match: 3. CDR3 loop: CASSQGGREPYNEQFF. In DNA form, the CDR3 reads TGTGCCAGCAGCCAAGGCGGGAGGGAACCCTACAATGAGCAGTTCTTC.

The sample holds many counts of this clonotype. The chain joins TRBV19 to TRBJ1-1, with no clear D. Germline CDR1 is LNHDA and CDR2 is SQIVND (reference sequence). V was trimmed by 0 bases and J by 4 bases, leaving 9 bases between them. CDR3 length: 14 residues. Written as DNA, the CDR3 is TGTGCCAGTAGTATAGATCGGCGAGGCACTGAAGCTTTCTTT. Its translation: CASSIDRRGTEAFF.

The table lists this clonotype with a few counts. CDR3 sequence reads: CASSAVYTGELFF. CDR3 sequence (DNA): TGTGCCAGCAGCGCCGTTTACACCGGGGAGCTGTTTTTT. The genes are TRBV2 and TRBJ2-2; no firm D call. CDR3 length: 13 residues. V was trimmed by 6 bases and J by 3 bases, leaving 8 bases between them. Germline-derived CDR1 and CDR2 are SNHLY and FYNNEI.

This clonotype was recorded many times. This chain links TRBV28 with TRBJ2-7; TRBD1 might be the D (5 bases). The CDR3 has 14 amino acids. Trimming took 3 bases from V and 7 from J, leaving 16 bases between them. Germline V gene data show CDR1 as MDHEN and CDR2 as SYDVKM. CDR3 sequence (DNA): TGTGCCAGCAGTTTGGGGCAGGGTAGAAGGGAGCAGTACTTC. This sequence encodes CASSLGQGRREQYF.

This clonotype was recorded at least ten times. The chain uses TRBV27 and TRBJ2-7, with TRBD2 identical over 8 bases. Looked up from germline, CDR1 is MNHEY and CDR2 is SMNVEV (reference sequence). J lost 5 bases, V lost 4 bases, and 7 bases had no gene match. This CDR3 is 14 amino acids long. CDR3 residues: CASSSGTRVNEQYF. The CDR3 DNA is TGTGCCAGCAGTTCGGGGACTAGAGTTAACGAGCAGTACTTC.

V usage is TRBV5-1 and J usage is TRBJ2-5; D is ambiguous. This CDR3 has 13 amino acids. Germline V lookup: CDR1 SGHRS, CDR2 YFSETQ. V lost 2 bases and J 1 base, leaving 6 bases between the germline ends. CDR3 nucleotides: TGCGCCAGCAGCTTTGACGGCCAAGAGACCCAGTACTTC. Its protein is CASSFDGQETQYF.

This clonotype was observed many times. The rearrangement links TRBV3-2 to TRBJ2-4; the D call TRBD2 from the table was never checked on the DNA. TRBV3-2 is listed as a pseudogene. CDR3 length: 18 residues. CDR3 DNA sequence: TGTGCCAGCAGCCAAGAAAAGCGGGGTACCGTAGCCAAAAACATTCAGTACTTC. It codes for CASSQEKRGTVAKNIQYF.

This clonotype appeared many times. The chain links TRBV7-9 to TRBJ2-5; 8 bases map to TRBD2. The CDR3 is 15 amino acids. Germline V gene data show CDR1 as SEHNR and CDR2 as FQNEAQ (reference sequence). Trimming removed 1 base from V and 1 base from J; junction bases left unmatched: 2. The CDR3 DNA reads as TGTGCCAGCAGCTTAGGAAGCGGGGGCCAAGAGACCCAGTACTTC. It specifies CASSLGSGGQETQYF.

This clonotype was seen ten or more times. This chain uses TRBV5-4 with TRBJ2-7; TRBD1 agrees at 11 bases. The CDR3 length is 16 residues. Looked up from germline, CDR1 is SGHNT and CDR2 is YYREEE (reference sequence). V lost 0 bases to trimming and J lost 0 bases; unmatched junction nucleotides: 2. CDR3 protein: CASSLGGTGGSYEQYF. CDR3 DNA: TGTGCCAGCAGCTTGGGAGGGACAGGGGGCTCCTACGAGCAGTACTTC.